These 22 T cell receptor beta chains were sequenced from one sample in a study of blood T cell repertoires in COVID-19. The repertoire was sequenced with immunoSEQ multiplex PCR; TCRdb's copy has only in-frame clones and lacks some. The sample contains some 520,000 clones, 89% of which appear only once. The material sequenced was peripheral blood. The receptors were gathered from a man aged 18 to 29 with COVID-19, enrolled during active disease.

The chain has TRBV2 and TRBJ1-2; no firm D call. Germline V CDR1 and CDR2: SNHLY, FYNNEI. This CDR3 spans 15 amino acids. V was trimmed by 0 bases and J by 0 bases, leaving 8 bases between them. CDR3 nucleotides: TGTGCCAGCAGTGAAGCAGACAAACCTAACTATGGCTACACCTTC. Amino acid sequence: CASSEADKPNYGYTF.

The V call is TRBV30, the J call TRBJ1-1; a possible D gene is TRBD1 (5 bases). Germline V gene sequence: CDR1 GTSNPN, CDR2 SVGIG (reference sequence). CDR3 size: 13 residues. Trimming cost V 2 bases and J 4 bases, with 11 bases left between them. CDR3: CAWSLGGSTEAFF. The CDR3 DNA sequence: TGTGCCTGGAGTTTGGGGGGAAGCACTGAAGCTTTCTTT.

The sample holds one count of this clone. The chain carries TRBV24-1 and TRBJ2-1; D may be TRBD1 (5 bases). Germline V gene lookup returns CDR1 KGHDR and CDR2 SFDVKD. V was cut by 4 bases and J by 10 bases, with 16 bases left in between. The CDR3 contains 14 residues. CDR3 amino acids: CATSDANLAGEQFF. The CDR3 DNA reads TGTGCCACCAGTGACGCAAACTTGGCAGGGGAGCAGTTCTTC.

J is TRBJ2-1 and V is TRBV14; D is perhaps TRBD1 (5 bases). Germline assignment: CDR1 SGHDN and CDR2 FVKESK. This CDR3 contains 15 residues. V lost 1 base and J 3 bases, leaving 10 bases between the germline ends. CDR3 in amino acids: CASSQGGPLYNEQFF. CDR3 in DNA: TGTGCCAGCAGCCAAGGGGGCCCCCTCTACAATGAGCAGTTCTTC.

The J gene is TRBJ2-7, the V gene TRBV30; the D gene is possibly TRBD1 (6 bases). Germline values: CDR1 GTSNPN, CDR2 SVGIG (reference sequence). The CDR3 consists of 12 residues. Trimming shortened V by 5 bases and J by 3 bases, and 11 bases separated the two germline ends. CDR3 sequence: CAWGRGVYEQYF. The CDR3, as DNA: TGTGCCTGGGGCAGGGGAGTCTACGAGCAGTACTTC.

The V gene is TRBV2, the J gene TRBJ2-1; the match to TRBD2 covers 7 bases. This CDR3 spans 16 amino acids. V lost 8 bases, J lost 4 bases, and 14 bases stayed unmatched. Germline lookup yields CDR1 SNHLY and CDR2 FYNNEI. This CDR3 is CASGLAEDSLYNEQFF. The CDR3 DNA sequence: TGTGCCAGCGGGCTAGCGGAGGACTCTCTTTACAATGAGCAGTTCTTC.

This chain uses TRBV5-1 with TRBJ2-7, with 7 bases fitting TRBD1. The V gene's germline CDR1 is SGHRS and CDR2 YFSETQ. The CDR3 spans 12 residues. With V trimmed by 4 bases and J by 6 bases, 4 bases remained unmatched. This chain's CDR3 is CASSLTGVEQYF. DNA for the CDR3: TGCGCCAGCAGCCTTACAGGGGTCGAGCAGTACTTC.

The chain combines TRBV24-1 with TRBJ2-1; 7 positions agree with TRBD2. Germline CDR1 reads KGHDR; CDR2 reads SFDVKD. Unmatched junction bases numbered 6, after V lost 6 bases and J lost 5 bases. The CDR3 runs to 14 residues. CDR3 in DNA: TGTGCCACCAGTACCATTGGGGGGGACAATGAGCAGTTCTTC. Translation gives CATSTIGGDNEQFF.

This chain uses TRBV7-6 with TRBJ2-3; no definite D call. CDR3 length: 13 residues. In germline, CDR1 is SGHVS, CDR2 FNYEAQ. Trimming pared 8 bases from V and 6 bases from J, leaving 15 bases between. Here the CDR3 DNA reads TGTGCCAGCGGTAGGAGCGACTGGGATACGCAGTATTTT. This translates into CASGRSDWDTQYF.

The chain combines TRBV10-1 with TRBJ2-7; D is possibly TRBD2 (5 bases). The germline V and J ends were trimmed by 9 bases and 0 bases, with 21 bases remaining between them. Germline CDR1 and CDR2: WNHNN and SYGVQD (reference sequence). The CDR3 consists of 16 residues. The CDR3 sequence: CARLAPPGGLSYEQYF. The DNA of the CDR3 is TGCGCCAGGCTCGCCCCCCCCGGCGGACTCTCCTACGAGCAGTACTTC.

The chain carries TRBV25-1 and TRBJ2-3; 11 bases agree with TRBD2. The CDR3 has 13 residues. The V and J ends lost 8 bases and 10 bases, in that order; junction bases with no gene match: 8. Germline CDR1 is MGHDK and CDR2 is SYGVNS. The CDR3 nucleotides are TGTGCCAGCGGCAGGACTAGCGGGCCTCCGCAGTATTTT. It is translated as CASGRTSGPPQYF.

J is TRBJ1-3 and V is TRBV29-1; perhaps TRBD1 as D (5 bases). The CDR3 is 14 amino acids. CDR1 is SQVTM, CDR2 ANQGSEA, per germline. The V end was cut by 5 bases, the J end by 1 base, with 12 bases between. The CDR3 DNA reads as TGCAGCGTTCGGAGGGGCCCTTCTGGAAACACCATATATTTT. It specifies CSVRRGPSGNTIYF.

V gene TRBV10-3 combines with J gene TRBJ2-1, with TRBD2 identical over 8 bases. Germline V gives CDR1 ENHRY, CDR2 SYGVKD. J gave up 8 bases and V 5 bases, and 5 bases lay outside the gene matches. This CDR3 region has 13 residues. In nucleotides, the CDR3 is TGTGCCATCAGTCAGCGGGAGATCCATGAGCAGTTCTTC. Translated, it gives CAISQREIHEQFF.

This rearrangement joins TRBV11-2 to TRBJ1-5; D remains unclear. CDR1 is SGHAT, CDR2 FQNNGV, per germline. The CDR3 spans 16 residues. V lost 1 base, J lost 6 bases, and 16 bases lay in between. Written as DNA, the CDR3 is TGTGCCAGCAGCTTAGCGCGGGGTTTCAGAGCTCAGCCCCAGCATTTT. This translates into CASSLARGFRAQPQHF.

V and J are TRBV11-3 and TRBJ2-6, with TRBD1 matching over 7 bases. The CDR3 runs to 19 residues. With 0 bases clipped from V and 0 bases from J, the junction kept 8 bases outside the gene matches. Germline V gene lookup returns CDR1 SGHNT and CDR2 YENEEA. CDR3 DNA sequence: TGTGCCAGCAGCTTAGAATGTACGGACAGGTACTCTGGGGCCAACGTCCTGACTTTC. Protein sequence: CASSLECTDRYSGANVLTF. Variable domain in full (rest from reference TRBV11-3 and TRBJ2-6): EAGVVQSPRYKIIEKKQPVAFWCNPISGHNTLYWYLQNLGQGPELLIRYENEEAVDDSQLPKDRFSAERLKGVDSTLKIQPAELGDSAVYLCASSLECTDRYSGANVLTFGAGSRLTVL.

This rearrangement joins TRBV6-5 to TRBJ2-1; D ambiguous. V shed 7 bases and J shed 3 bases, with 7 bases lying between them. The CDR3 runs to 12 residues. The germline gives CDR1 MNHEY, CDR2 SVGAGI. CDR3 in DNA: TGTGCCAGCACCTCCCGCTACAATGAGCAGTTCTTC. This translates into CASTSRYNEQFF.

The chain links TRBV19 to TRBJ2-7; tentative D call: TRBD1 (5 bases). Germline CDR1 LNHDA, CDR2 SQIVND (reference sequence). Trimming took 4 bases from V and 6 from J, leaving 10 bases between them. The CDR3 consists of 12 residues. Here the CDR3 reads CASSNRYGEQYF. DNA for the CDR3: TGTGCCAGTAGTAACAGGTACGGCGAGCAGTACTTC.

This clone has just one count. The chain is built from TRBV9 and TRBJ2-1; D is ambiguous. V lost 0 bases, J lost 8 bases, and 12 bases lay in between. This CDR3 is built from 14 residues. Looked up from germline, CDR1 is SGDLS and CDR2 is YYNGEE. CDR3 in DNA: TGTGCCAGCAGCGTAGAACTGGTCCCGGATGAGCAGTTCTTC. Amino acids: CASSVELVPDEQFF.

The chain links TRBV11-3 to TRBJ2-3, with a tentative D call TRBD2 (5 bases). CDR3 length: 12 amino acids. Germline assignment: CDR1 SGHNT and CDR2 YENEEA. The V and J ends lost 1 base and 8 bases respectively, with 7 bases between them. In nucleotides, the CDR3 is TGTGCCAGCAGCTTAGTAGCGCTTACGCAGTATTTT. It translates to CASSLVALTQYF.

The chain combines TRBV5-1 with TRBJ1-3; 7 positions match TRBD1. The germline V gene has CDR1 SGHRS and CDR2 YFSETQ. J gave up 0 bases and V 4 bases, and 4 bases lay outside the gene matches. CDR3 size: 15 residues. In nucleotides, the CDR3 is TGCGCCAGCAGCCCGGGACAGAACTCTGGAAACACCATATATTTT. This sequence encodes CASSPGQNSGNTIYF.

DNA for the CDR3: TGTGCCAGCAGGGGGGACAGGGGAAATCAGCCCCAGCATTTT. This gives the protein CASRGDRGNQPQHF. The chain links TRBV6-5 to TRBJ1-5; 10 positions match TRBD1. The CDR3 consists of 14 residues. Looked up from germline, CDR1 is MNHEY and CDR2 is SVGAGI. Trimming cost V 6 bases and J 4 bases; bases outside gene matches: 3.

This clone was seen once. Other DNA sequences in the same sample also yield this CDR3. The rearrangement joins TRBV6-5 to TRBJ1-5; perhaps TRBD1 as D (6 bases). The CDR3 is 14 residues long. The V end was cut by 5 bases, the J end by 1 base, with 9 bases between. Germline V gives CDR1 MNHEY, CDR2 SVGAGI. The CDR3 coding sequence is TGTGCCAGCAGTAAACAGGGAAGCAATCAGCCCCAGCATTTT. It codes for CASSKQGSNQPQHF.